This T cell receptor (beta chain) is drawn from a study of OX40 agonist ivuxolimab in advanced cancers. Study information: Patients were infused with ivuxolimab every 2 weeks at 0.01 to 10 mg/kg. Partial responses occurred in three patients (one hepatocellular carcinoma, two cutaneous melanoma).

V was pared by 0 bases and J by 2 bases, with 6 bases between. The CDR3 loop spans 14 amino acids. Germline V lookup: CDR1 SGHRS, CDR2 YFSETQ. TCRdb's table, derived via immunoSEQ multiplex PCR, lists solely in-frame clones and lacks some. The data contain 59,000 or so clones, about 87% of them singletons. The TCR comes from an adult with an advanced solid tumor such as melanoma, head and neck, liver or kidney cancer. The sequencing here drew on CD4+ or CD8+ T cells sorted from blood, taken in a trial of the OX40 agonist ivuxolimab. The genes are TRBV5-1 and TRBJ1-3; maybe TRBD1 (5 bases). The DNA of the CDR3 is TGCGCCAGCAGCTTGGGGGGACCTGGAAACACCATATATTTT. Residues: CASSLGGPGNTIYF.